This TCR beta chain was observed in a study of control samples from healthy donors and cancer patients. Data came from immunoSEQ multiplex PCR; TCRdb stores just in-frame clones and leaves some out. The table includes over 100,000 clones, over 75% detected once. The V and J ends lost 4 bases and 6 bases respectively, with 11 bases between them. This CDR3 spans 12 amino acids. Germline V gene data show CDR1 as SQVTM and CDR2 as ANQGSEA. Sequencing was done on a sample of blood. This TCR was recovered from a human donor in good health. The donor label of this sample is uncertain. The chain recombines TRBV29-1 with TRBJ2-3; a possible D gene is TRBD1 (5 bases). The CDR3 reads CSVGAPGDTQYF. CDR3 sequence (DNA): TGCAGCGTTGGAGCGCCAGGGGATACGCAGTATTTT.